Listed here are 20 T cell receptor beta chains from one sample, sequenced in a study of blood T cell repertoires in COVID-19. Method: immunoSEQ multiplex PCR; TCRdb's copy keeps in-frame clones and lacks some. The sample shows about 230,000 clones, 86% of them seen only once. The sequencing sample was made of peripheral blood. The receptor source for this set is a man aged 45-65 years with COVID-19, enrolled during active disease.

This clone was seen once. V and J are TRBV7-2 and TRBJ1-6, with D unresolved. The germline V gene encodes CDR1 SGHTA and CDR2 FQGNSA. V was shortened by 7 bases and J by 10 bases, with 17 bases between the two germline ends. CDR3 length: 14 amino acids. The CDR3 region is CASKSAAQPSPLHF. The CDR3 DNA is TGTGCCAGCAAGTCCGCAGCGCAGCCATCACCCCTCCACTTT.

V and J are TRBV10-3 and TRBJ1-6, with 9 bases lining up with TRBD1. CDR1 ENHRY and CDR2 SYGVKD come from the germline V gene. The CDR3 is 13 amino acids. Losses at the gene ends were 11 bases for V and 8 bases for J; bases not matched to a gene: 7. The CDR3 sequence: CAVRDRVDSPLHF. The CDR3 nucleotides read TGTGCCGTCCGGGACAGGGTTGATTCACCCCTCCACTTT.

CDR3 nucleotides: TGTGCCAGCAGCAACGCAGGGGTCGGAAACACCATATATTTT. Translation gives CASSNAGVGNTIYF. This sequence joins TRBV7-3 and TRBJ1-3, with D maybe TRBD1 (6 bases). Germline CDR1 is SGHTA and CDR2 is FQGTGA. This CDR3 is built from 14 residues. The V end was cut by 5 bases, the J end by 4 bases, with 12 bases between.

V is TRBV6-2 or TRBV6-3 and J is TRBJ1-1; possibly TRBD1 for D (5 bases). CDR3 size: 14 residues. The germline V gene has CDR1 MNHEY and CDR2 SVGEGT. V dropped 5 bases and J dropped 6 bases, with 16 bases sitting between them. The CDR3 coding sequence is TGTGCCAGCAGTCCACTCGTCGGGGGACCTGAAGCTTTCTTT. This sequence encodes CASSPLVGGPEAFF.

The chain combines TRBV4-2 with TRBJ1-2; 8 bases fit TRBD1. The germline V gene has CDR1 LGHNA and CDR2 YNFKEQ. The V segment lost 3 bases and the J segment 8 bases; nucleotides outside the gene matches: 14. This CDR3 comprises 16 residues. Here the CDR3 reads CASSQNDAQGARGYTF. The CDR3 bases are TGTGCCAGCAGCCAGAACGATGCGCAGGGGGCTCGGGGCTACACCTTC.

This clone was observed once. The V gene is TRBV4-1, the J gene TRBJ1-1, with D maybe TRBD1 (6 bases). Germline V gene lookup returns CDR1 MGHRA and CDR2 YSYEKL. The germline V and J ends were trimmed by 4 bases and 4 bases, with 16 bases remaining between them. This CDR3 is built from 15 residues. Here the CDR3 reads CASSPGLGGVTEAFF. Here the CDR3 DNA reads TGCGCCAGCAGCCCTGGACTAGGGGGGGTCACTGAAGCTTTCTTT.

The genes are TRBV19 and TRBJ1-5; 7 bases map to TRBD1. The V gene end was trimmed by 7 bases and the J gene end by 7 bases; junction bases not matched to a gene: 13. The germline gives CDR1 LNHDA, CDR2 SQIVND (reference sequence). This CDR3 region has 15 residues. DNA of the CDR3: TGTGCCAGTACCACTTACGGCAGGGGGTCCCAGCCCCAGCATTTT. Its protein product is CASTTYGRGSQPQHF.

V is TRBV6-5 and J is TRBJ2-5; 9 nucleotides match TRBD1. CDR1 is MNHEY and CDR2 is SVGAGI in the germline V gene. Trimming removed 6 bases from V and 3 bases from J; junction bases left unmatched: 5. CDR3 size: 14 residues. CDR3 sequence: CASRPDRGEETQYF. CDR3 nucleotide sequence: TGTGCCAGCAGGCCGGACAGGGGAGAAGAGACCCAGTACTTC.

The chain uses TRBV29-1 and TRBJ1-2; 7 bases align to TRBD1. The CDR3 has 13 residues. Germline-derived CDR1 and CDR2 are SQVTM and ANQGSEA. V shed 5 bases and J 6 bases; nucleotides not matched to a gene: 9. CDR3 loop: CSVTQGEFDGYTF. The CDR3 DNA sequence: TGCAGCGTTACCCAGGGGGAATTCGATGGCTACACCTTC.

V gene TRBV27 combines with J gene TRBJ2-1, with D perhaps matching TRBD2 (5 bases). The CDR3 totals 13 residues. The V end was cut by 6 bases, the J end by 3 bases, with 9 bases between. The germline CDR1 and CDR2 sequences are MNHEY and SMNVEV (reference sequence). The CDR3 loop reads CASSRRDYNEQFF. CDR3 DNA: TGTGCCAGCAGCCGCCGGGACTACAATGAGCAGTTCTTC.

This clone came up once. The chain links TRBV7-8 to TRBJ1-4; 10 bases map to TRBD1. The V segment lost 5 bases and the J segment 7 bases; nucleotides outside the gene matches: 7. The CDR3 length is 15 residues. CDR1 is SGHVS, CDR2 FQNEAQ, per germline. CDR3 nucleotides: TGTGCCAGCAGCCCCGGGACAGGGGAGGGTGAAAAACTGTTTTTT. As protein: CASSPGTGEGEKLFF.

The chain joins TRBV27 to TRBJ2-7, with 12 bases that match TRBD1. V shed 6 bases, J shed 2 bases, and the junction held 5 bases outside the gene matches. The CDR3 runs 15 residues. The germline V gene encodes CDR1 MNHEY and CDR2 SMNVEV (reference sequence). This CDR3 reads CASSPGQGAAYEQYF. The DNA for the CDR3 is TGTGCCAGCAGCCCGGGACAGGGGGCCGCCTACGAGCAGTACTTC.

This chain connects TRBV30 to TRBJ1-6; D might be TRBD1 (6 bases). Germline V CDR1 and CDR2: GTSNPN, SVGIG (reference sequence). The CDR3 covers 16 residues. The ends were cut back, 6 bases at V and 14 bases at J, with 29 bases in the middle. The CDR3 nucleotides read TGTGCCTGTAATTCTGGGGGCAGGACACGACTCTTCGCCCTCCACTTT. Translating it yields CACNSGGRTRLFALHF.

For the CDR3, the DNA is TGTGCCTGGAGTGTACAGGGGCTGGCTAATGAAAAACTGTTTTTT. Its protein is CAWSVQGLANEKLFF. The chain couples TRBV30 to TRBJ1-4; 7 nucleotides match TRBD1. The CDR3 has 15 residues. The germline CDR1 and CDR2 sequences are GTSNPN and SVGIG (reference sequence). J gave up 3 bases and V 0 bases, and 4 bases lay outside the gene matches.

The chain employs TRBV7-2 and TRBJ2-2; unclear D gene. The CDR3 totals 17 residues. The V and J ends lost 1 base and 0 bases respectively, with 12 bases between them. The germline CDR1 and CDR2 sequences are SGHTA and FQGNSA. The CDR3 loop reads CASSLGRVHSNTGELFF. CDR3 sequence (DNA): TGTGCCAGCAGCTTAGGTCGAGTTCACTCGAACACCGGGGAGCTGTTTTTT.

The rearrangement uses TRBV7-9 and TRBJ2-3, with 7 bases that match TRBD1. The CDR3 is made up of 15 amino acids. Losses at the gene ends were 10 bases for V and 3 bases for J; bases not matched to a gene: 13. Germline CDR1 SEHNR, CDR2 FQNEAQ (reference sequence). DNA of the CDR3: TGTGCCATCCCGGGATTGACAGGGAATACAGATACGCAGTATTTT. Amino acids: CAIPGLTGNTDTQYF.

This clone occurred a few times. This sequence joins TRBV7-9 and TRBJ2-2; TRBD1 agrees at 8 bases. The CDR3 runs to 17 residues. Looked up from germline, CDR1 is SEHNR and CDR2 is FQNEAQ (reference sequence). V was pared by 9 bases and J by 2 bases, with 14 bases of the junction left unmatched. The CDR3 DNA follows: TGTGCCAGTGGGGGACAGGAGCCTAGAGATAACACCGGGGAGCTGTTTTTT. Protein: CASGGQEPRDNTGELFF.

The V call is TRBV15, the J call TRBJ1-4; D may be TRBD1 (5 bases). V shed 0 bases and J shed 8 bases, with 10 bases lying between them. Germline V gene data show CDR1 as LNHNV and CDR2 as YYDKDF (reference sequence). There are 14 residues in the CDR3. The CDR3: CATSREGGEEKLFF. In DNA form, the CDR3 reads TGTGCCACCAGCAGAGAGGGGGGGGAAGAAAAACTGTTTTTT.

V gene TRBV19 combines with J gene TRBJ2-7, with D possibly TRBD1 on 8 matching bases. This CDR3 has 15 residues. V dropped 4 bases and J dropped 2 bases, with 15 bases sitting between them. Germline CDR1 LNHDA, CDR2 SQIVND (reference sequence). CDR3 region: CASSKNRGGAYEQYF. CDR3 coding DNA: TGTGCCAGTAGTAAAAACAGGGGGGGAGCCTACGAGCAGTACTTC.

The V gene is TRBV27, the J gene TRBJ2-1; 11 nucleotides line up with TRBD2. V was clipped by 4 bases and J by 10 bases; unmatched bases: 6. Germline V gene sequence: CDR1 MNHEY, CDR2 SMNVEV (reference sequence). The length of the CDR3 is 14 residues. This chain's CDR3 is CASSSGLAEGEQFF. Written as DNA, the CDR3 is TGTGCCAGCAGTTCGGGACTAGCGGAGGGCGAGCAGTTCTTC.